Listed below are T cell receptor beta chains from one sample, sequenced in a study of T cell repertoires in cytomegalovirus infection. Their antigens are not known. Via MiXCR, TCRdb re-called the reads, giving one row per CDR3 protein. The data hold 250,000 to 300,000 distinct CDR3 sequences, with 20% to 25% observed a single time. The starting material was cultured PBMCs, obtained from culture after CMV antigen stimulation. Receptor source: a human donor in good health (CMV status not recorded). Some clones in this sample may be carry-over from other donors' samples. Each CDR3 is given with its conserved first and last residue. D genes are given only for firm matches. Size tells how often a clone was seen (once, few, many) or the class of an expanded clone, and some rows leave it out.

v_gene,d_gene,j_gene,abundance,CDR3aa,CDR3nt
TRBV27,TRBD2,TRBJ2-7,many,CASSTPQSSGSYEQYF,TGTGCCAGCAGTACCCCTCAAAGTAGCGGGAGCTACGAGCAGTACTTC
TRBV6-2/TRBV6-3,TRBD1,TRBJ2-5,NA,CASRLPGQGSSQYF,TGTGCCAGCAGACTTCCGGGACAGGGTTCCTCCCAGTACTTC
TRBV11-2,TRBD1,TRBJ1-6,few,CASSLGDSMYSPLHF,TGTGCCAGCAGCTTAGGGGACAGTATGTACTCACCCCTCCACTTT
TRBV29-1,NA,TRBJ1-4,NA,CSVEVQENEKLFF,TGCAGCGTTGAAGTTCAGGAGAATGAAAAACTGTTTTTT
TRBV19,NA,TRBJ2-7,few,CASSDWTLYEQYF,TGTGCCAGTAGTGATTGGACCTTATACGAGCAGTACTTC
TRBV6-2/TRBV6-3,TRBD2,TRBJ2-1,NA,CASSYSSPTSLNNEQFF,TGTGCCAGCAGTTACTCCTCCCCGACTAGCCTGAACAATGAGCAGTTCTTC
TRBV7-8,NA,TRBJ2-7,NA,CASSDRLSTKQYF,TGTGCCAGTTCGGACCGACTTTCCACTAAGCAGTACTTC
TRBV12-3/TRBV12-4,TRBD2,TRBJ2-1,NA,CASSSIAGAAYNEQFF,TGTGCCAGCAGTTCCATAGCGGGAGCAGCCTACAATGAGCAGTTCTTC
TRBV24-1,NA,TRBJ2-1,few,CATSDLVSGTGASGSVGSYNEQFF,TGTGCCACCAGTGATTTGGTATCCGGGACAGGGGCTAGCGGGAGTGTCGGTTCCTACAATGAGCAGTTCTTC
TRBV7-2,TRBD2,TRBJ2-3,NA,CASSLEVAGGTDTQYF,TGTGCCAGCAGCTTAGAGGTGGCGGGGGGCACAGATACGCAGTATTTT
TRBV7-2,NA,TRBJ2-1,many,CASSLERWKQFF,TGTGCCAGCAGCTTAGAACGGTGGAAACAGTTCTTC
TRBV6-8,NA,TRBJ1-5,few,CASTYGGGNQPQHF,TGTGCCAGCACCTACGGGGGGGGGAACCAGCCCCAGCATTTT
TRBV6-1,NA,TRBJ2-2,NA,CASTVIMNTGELFF,TGTGCCAGCACCGTGATAATGAACACCGGGGAGCTGTTTTTT
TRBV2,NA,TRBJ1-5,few,CASRAGTRDGNQPQHF,TGTGCCAGCAGAGCCGGGACTAGGGACGGCAATCAGCCCCAGCATTTT
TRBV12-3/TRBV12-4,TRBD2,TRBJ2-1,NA,CASSLHAGLASYNEQFF,TGTGCCAGCAGTTTACATGCCGGACTAGCATCCTACAATGAGCAGTTCTTC
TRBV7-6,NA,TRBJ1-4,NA,CASSLRQEEYTNEKLFF,TGTGCCAGCAGCTTGAGACAGGAAGAATATACTAATGAAAAACTGTTTTTT
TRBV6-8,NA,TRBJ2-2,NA,CASSYSITWLTGELFF,TGTGCCAGCAGTTACTCGATAACCTGGTTGACCGGGGAGCTGTTTTTT
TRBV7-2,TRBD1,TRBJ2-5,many,CASSLTLGTGVQETQYF,TGTGCCAGCAGCTTAACCCTCGGCACAGGGGTCCAAGAGACCCAGTACTTC
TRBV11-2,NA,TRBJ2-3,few,CASSLEQGGTDTQYF,TGTGCCAGCAGCTTAGAACAGGGTGGGACAGATACGCAGTATTTT
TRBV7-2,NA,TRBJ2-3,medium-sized,CASSSWGETDTQYF,TGTGCCAGCAGCTCTTGGGGGGAGACAGATACGCAGTATTTT
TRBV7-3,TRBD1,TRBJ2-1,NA,CASSPTGQGINEQFF,TGTGCCAGCAGCCCAACGGGACAGGGGATAAATGAGCAGTTCTTC
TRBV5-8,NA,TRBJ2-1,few,CASSLGLVGSYNEQFF,TGTGCCAGCAGCTTGGGACTAGTAGGGTCCTACAATGAGCAGTTCTTC
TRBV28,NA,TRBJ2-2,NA,CASSSAGYTGELFF,TGTGCCAGCTCTAGCGCGGGGTACACCGGGGAGCTGTTTTTT
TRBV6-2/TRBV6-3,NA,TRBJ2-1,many,CASSYTGYWNEQFF,TGTGCCAGCAGTTACACGGGGTATTGGAATGAGCAGTTCTTC
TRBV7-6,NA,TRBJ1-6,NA,CASSSMTGTGALHF,TGTGCCAGCAGCTCCATGACGGGCACTGGAGCCCTCCACTTT
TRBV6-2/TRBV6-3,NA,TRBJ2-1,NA,CASTNYNEQFF,TGTGCCAGCACTAATTACAATGAGCAGTTCTTC
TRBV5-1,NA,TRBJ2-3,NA,CASASIQGSTDTQYF,TGCGCCAGCGCAAGCATCCAGGGGAGTACAGATACGCAGTATTTT
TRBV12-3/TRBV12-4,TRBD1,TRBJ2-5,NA,CASSSPGTGILEETQYF,TGTGCCAGCAGTTCTCCCGGGACAGGGATATTAGAGGAGACCCAGTACTTC
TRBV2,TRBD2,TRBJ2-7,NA,CASSVGLAGGGTYEQYF,TGTGCCAGCAGTGTGGGACTAGCGGGAGGGGGGACCTACGAGCAGTACTTC
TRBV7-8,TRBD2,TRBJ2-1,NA,CASREGERELGEQFF,TGTGCCAGCAGGGAGGGGGAGCGGGAGCTAGGTGAGCAGTTCTTC
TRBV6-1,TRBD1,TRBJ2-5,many,CASSDIPGQIQETQYF,TGTGCCAGCAGTGATATACCGGGACAGATTCAAGAGACCCAGTACTTC
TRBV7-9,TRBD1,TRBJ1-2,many,CASSSQGNYGYTF,TGTGCCAGCAGTTCACAGGGGAACTATGGCTACACCTTC
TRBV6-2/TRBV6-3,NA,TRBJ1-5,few,CASSKSGPQPQHF,TGTGCCAGCAGCAAGTCAGGGCCTCAGCCCCAGCATTTT
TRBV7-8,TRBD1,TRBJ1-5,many,CASSLGRTGGWHQPQHF,TGTGCCAGCAGCTTAGGTCGCACAGGGGGCTGGCATCAGCCCCAGCATTTT
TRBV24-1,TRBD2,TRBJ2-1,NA,CATSDLGSGRASGEQFF,TGTGCCACCAGTGATTTAGGTAGCGGGAGGGCCAGTGGTGAGCAGTTCTTC
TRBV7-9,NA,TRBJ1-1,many,CASSFMNTEAFF,TGTGCCAGCAGCTTTATGAACACTGAAGCTTTCTTT
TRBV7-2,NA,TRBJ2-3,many,CASSLVFDTQYF,TGTGCCAGCAGCTTAGTCTTTGATACGCAGTATTTT
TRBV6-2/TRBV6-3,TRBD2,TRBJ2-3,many,CASSSRLAGVSDTQYF,TGTGCCAGCAGTTCCCGACTAGCGGGAGTCTCAGATACGCAGTATTTT
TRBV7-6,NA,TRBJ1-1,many,CASSLVGVNTEAFF,TGTGCCAGCAGCTTAGTCGGAGTGAACACTGAAGCTTTCTTT
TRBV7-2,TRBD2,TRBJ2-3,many,CASNVAGGPPDTQYF,TGTGCCAGCAACGTAGCGGGAGGGCCCCCAGATACGCAGTATTTT
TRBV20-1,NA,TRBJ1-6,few,CSASQGNSPLHF,TGCAGTGCTAGTCAGGGTAATTCACCCCTCCACTTT
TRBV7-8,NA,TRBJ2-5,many,CASSLARSSLLETQYF,TGTGCCAGCAGCTTAGCTCGTAGTTCGCTCCTCGAGACCCAGTACTTC
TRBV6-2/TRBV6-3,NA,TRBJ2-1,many,CASSPRAPTYNEQFF,TGTGCCAGCAGTCCCCGCGCACCGACCTACAATGAGCAGTTCTTC
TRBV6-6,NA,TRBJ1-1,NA,CASSSQGYEAFF,TGTGCCAGCAGTTCACAGGGCTATGAAGCTTTCTTT
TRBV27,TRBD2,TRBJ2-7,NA,CASSTATGLAGAQYF,TGTGCCAGCAGTACCGCAACAGGACTAGCGGGGGCCCAGTACTTC
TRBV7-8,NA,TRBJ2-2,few,CASSPLGVPTGELFF,TGTGCCAGCAGCCCATTAGGGGTACCAACCGGGGAGCTGTTTTTT
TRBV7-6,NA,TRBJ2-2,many,CASRRQALLMNTGELFF,TGTGCCAGCAGAAGACAGGCATTACTTATGAACACCGGGGAGCTGTTTTTT
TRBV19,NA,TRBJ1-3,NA,CASTMGRTSSGNTIYF,TGTGCCAGTACCATGGGACGGACCAGCTCTGGAAACACCATATATTTT
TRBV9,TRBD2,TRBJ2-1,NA,CASSVREASPGQFF,TGTGCCAGCAGCGTGCGGGAGGCCAGCCCAGGGCAGTTCTTC
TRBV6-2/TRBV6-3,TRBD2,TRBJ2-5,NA,CASSYGWAPGTSGSMETQYF,TGTGCCAGCAGTTACGGGTGGGCTCCCGGGACTAGCGGGAGTATGGAGACCCAGTACTTC
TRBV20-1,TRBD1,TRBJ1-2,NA,CSARGGQGYGYTF,TGCAGTGCCCGGGGGGGACAGGGCTATGGCTACACCTTC
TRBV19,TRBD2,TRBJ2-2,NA,CASTFLAGGYTGELFF,TGTGCCAGTACCTTCCTAGCGGGAGGGTACACCGGGGAGCTGTTTTTT
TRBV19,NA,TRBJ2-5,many,CASSGGLQETQYF,TGTGCCAGTAGTGGGGGACTGCAAGAGACCCAGTACTTC
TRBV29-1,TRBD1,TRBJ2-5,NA,CSVIPGQGVETQYF,TGCAGCGTCATACCGGGACAGGGGGTAGAGACCCAGTACTTC
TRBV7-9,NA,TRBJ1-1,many,CASSLWGMNTEAFF,TGTGCCAGCAGCTTATGGGGGATGAACACTGAAGCTTTCTTT